This T cell receptor (beta chain) came from a study of T cell responses to AZD1222 COVID-19 vaccine (dated by TCRdb to the early 2020s). Study-level background: AZD1222 recipients with second doses at about 4 weeks or about 12 weeks were pooled, because spike-specific TCR depth and breadth did not differ between schedules. TCR sequencing covered approximately 230 trial participants: nearly 210 given two doses of AZD1222 and 26 given two doses of MenACWY control vaccine. Trial participants were enrolled by age into subgroups of 18-55, 56-69 and 70-plus years, and approximately 150, 30 and 60 TCR-sequenced participants, respectively, were included in these subgroups.

As regards this clone: Its antigen target is currently unknown. Base quality data are lacking; no much larger clone is found one base away.

The time point label here, explained by the study, means: baseline before first vaccination. Vaccinee samples came from UK trials COV001 and COV002, including a single-blind randomized controlled phase 2/3 trial of AZD1222 (ChAdOx1 nCoV-19) in healthy adults. For TCRbeta chain sequencing, PBMC samples were collected from trial participants at day 0 and at day 28 after the second dose. Broad study findings and their caveats: In the small 56-69-year group, the increase in depth fell short of significance, most likely because of low power. Because no samples from the day 14 peak response were available, repertoires could be characterized only after the peak T cell response. Nearly half of unique spike-specific TCRs reportedly recognized epitopes outside regions mutated in the B.1.351 and B.1.1.7 variants. Participants were mostly white British and included more females than males, and it was suggested by the authors that clonal diversity may have been underestimated. Conclusions about previously exposed vaccinees were limited because only a handful of AZD1222 recipients were SARS-CoV-2 seropositive at baseline. A significant rise in spike-specific TCR breadth and depth was observed after two AZD1222 doses relative to day 0 and relative to MenACWY recipients. CD4 TCRs associated with the vaccine covered the entire spike protein, and the dominant responses were in regions 160-218 and 743-854.

The CDR3 regions of human TCRbeta chains were analyzed by immunosequencing. In the source study's methods: TCRs in the repertoires were compared against a reference library of SARS-CoV-2-specific TCRs that had been generated with the MIRA antigen-specificity platform. Breadth was defined as the fraction of unique TCRs that were SARS-CoV-2-associated. Depth was defined as the fraction of total T cells that were SARS-CoV-2-associated. Using the MIRA data, each spike-specific TCR was mapped to the spike region that the TCR reacts to and placed in a CD4 or CD8 class. Log10-transformed breadth and depth values were compared by one-way ANOVA with Sidak's multiple comparisons tests. This is the immuneACCESS table as TCRdb keeps it, with only in-frame sequences that have V and J called. A part of the clones is gone; compared with another copy, unresolved V genes explain less than half, and the rest is unexplained. V, J and clone size were drawn from that table, and D and trimming were deduced from the DNA. The sample yields some 120,000 clones; about 92% were counted once. Approximately 3% of the sample belongs to the ten largest clones.

The CDR3, cysteine through phenylalanine, is 15 amino acids long. Only the CDR3 part of the read is kept: 45 bases, read in frame from the first base. V is shortened by 5 bases, J by 5 bases, and the region joining them spans 19 bases. CDR1 and CDR2, looked up from the germline V gene, are SGHRS and YFSETQ. This TCR was recovered from an adult in good health. The sequencing used peripheral blood, collected on day 0 of AZD1222 vaccination. Rearrangement joined TRBV5-1 to TRBJ1-2; no D segment can be confidently identified. The DNA reads as follows: TGCGCCAGCAGATCTTCCCCGGGGTCGACTTATGGCTACACCTTC. This is translated as CASRSSPGSTYGYTF.